These T cell receptor beta chains were read from a single sample in a study of blood T cells in healthy people across ages. TCRdb re-derived calls from the 5' RACE reads in MiXCR, one entry per CDR3 protein. The profile covers some 730,000 distinct CDR3 sequences, with about 20% appearing a single time and roughly 22% taken by the ten largest. Material for sequencing was blood. The receptors derive from a man aged 65-85 years in good health. CDR3s include the opening cysteine and the closing phenylalanine or tryptophan. The D gene is left open where the match is weak. Clone size is shown for a subset of rows, as once, few, many or a class of expanded clone.

v_call	clone_size	j_call	d_call	cdr3_nt	cdr3_aa
TRBV29-1	NA	TRBJ2-3	NA	TGCAGCGTAGCGACAGGATTTACAGATACGCAGTATTTT	CSVATGFTDTQYF
TRBV7-9	NA	TRBJ2-5	NA	TGTGCCAGCAGCTTTACGCGGGATGGGGAGACCCAGTACTTC	CASSFTRDGETQYF
TRBV20-1	NA	TRBJ1-2	NA	TGCAGTGCCAGCCCTTCGGGGGGGAACTATGGCTACACCTTC	CSASPSGGNYGYTF
TRBV24-1	few	TRBJ2-7	TRBD1	TGTGCCACCAGAGACCCCGGACAGGGAAGTTTCGAGCAGTACTTC	CATRDPGQGSFEQYF
TRBV25-1	NA	TRBJ1-1	NA	TGTGCCAGCAGTGAACCGGGACGCACTGAAGCTTTCTTT	CASSEPGRTEAFF
TRBV7-2	NA	TRBJ1-1	NA	TGTGCCAGCAGCTTAGTGGGGCCTCGGGCTTTCTTT	CASSLVGPRAFF
TRBV7-8	NA	TRBJ2-1	NA	TGTGCCAGCAGCTTAGAAGTGACACCAAATGAGCAGTTCTTC	CASSLEVTPNEQFF
TRBV6-2/TRBV6-3	NA	TRBJ2-1	NA	TGTGCCAGCAGTTACGGGGATAGCATGTTCTTC	CASSYGDSMFF
TRBV15	NA	TRBJ1-5	NA	TGTGCCACCAGCAGAGACCCTTGGGGGAATCAGCCCCAGCATTTT	CATSRDPWGNQPQHF
TRBV15	NA	TRBJ1-6	NA	TGTGCCACCAGCAGAGGAATCTCTAATTCACCCCTCCACTTT	CATSRGISNSPLHF
TRBV29-1	NA	TRBJ1-4	NA	TGCAGCGTTGAAAAAGGGGCGGGCGAAAAACTGTTTTTT	CSVEKGAGEKLFF
TRBV7-2	NA	TRBJ2-2	NA	TGTGCCAGCAGCTTCGACAGTCTCGGGGAGCTGTTTTTT	CASSFDSLGELFF
TRBV3-1	many	TRBJ1-3	NA	TGTGCCAGCAGCCAAGGTGGGACTGGAAACACCATATATTTT	CASSQGGTGNTIYF
TRBV6-6	NA	TRBJ2-3	TRBD2	TGTGCCAGCACACCAGCGGGACTAGCGGGCGTTTATGCGCAGTATTTT	CASTPAGLAGVYAQYF
TRBV3-1	few	TRBJ2-7	TRBD1	TGTGCCAGCAGCCGATCGGGACAGGGGACAAGGTACGAGCAGTACTTC	CASSRSGQGTRYEQYF
TRBV6-2/TRBV6-3	few	TRBJ1-5	NA	TGTGCCAGCAGTTCCAGGCCCTCCAATCAGCCCCAGCATTTT	CASSSRPSNQPQHF
TRBV20-1	NA	TRBJ1-4	NA	TGCAGTGCTAGTAACGGGATGGACGTGCTGTTTTTT	CSASNGMDVLFF
TRBV6-6	few	TRBJ2-5	NA	TGTGCCAGCAGATTCCGGGAGTACCAAGAGACCCAGTACTTC	CASRFREYQETQYF
TRBV7-2	NA	TRBJ2-5	NA	TGTGCCAGCTCCCAAGGAGGGGTCCGTGAGACCCAGTACTTC	CASSQGGVRETQYF
TRBV20-1	few	TRBJ1-6	TRBD1	TGCAGTGCTAGAGGGGCACAGGGGGTTAATTCACCCCTCCACTTT	CSARGAQGVNSPLHF
TRBV4-3	NA	TRBJ2-7	NA	TGCGCCAGCAGCCAGGGGAGACAGAACGCCTACGAGCAGTACTTC	CASSQGRQNAYEQYF
TRBV9	NA	TRBJ1-6	NA	TGTGCCAGCAGCGTAGTAGGAGAGGGTAATTCACCCCTCCACTTT	CASSVVGEGNSPLHF
TRBV4-3	few	TRBJ1-6	TRBD1	TGCGCCAGTCAGTACCAGGGGGCCTCCTATAATTCACCCCTCCACTTT	CASQYQGASYNSPLHF
TRBV18	few	TRBJ2-5	NA	TGTGCCAGTTCTCCTTCGGAGGGTCAAGAGACCCAGTACTTC	CASSPSEGQETQYF
TRBV7-2	few	TRBJ1-2	NA	TGTGCCAGCAGCGGAGGGACATTCGACTATGGCTACACCTTC	CASSGGTFDYGYTF
TRBV9	NA	TRBJ2-3	TRBD1	TGTGCCAGCAGCGTAGAACTGGGACAGTCAAGGGCAGATACGCAGTATTTT	CASSVELGQSRADTQYF
TRBV12-3/TRBV12-4	NA	TRBJ2-2	NA	TGTGCCAGCAGTTACGGCAGGGGTACCGGGGAGCTGTTTTTT	CASSYGRGTGELFF
TRBV20-1	NA	TRBJ1-2	NA	TGCAGTGCCGAACAGGGTCGCGGCTATGGCTACACCTTC	CSAEQGRGYGYTF
TRBV12-5	many	TRBJ2-1	TRBD2	TGTGCTAGTGGTTTAGCGGGGGGGCGGAATGAGCAGTTCTTC	CASGLAGGRNEQFF
TRBV29-1	NA	TRBJ2-5	TRBD1	TGCAGCGTTGGTCCAGGGGGTAGGGTAGAGACCCAGTACTTC	CSVGPGGRVETQYF
TRBV7-2	NA	TRBJ2-1	TRBD2	TGTGCCAGCAGCTTAGAAACCCGACTAGCGGGGGATGAGCAGTTCTTC	CASSLETRLAGDEQFF
TRBV7-9	few	TRBJ2-2	NA	TGTGCCAGCAGCTTGAGGACAGACACCGGGGAGCTGTTTTTT	CASSLRTDTGELFF
TRBV3-1	many	TRBJ2-5	TRBD2	TGTGCCAGCAGCCAACGGGGACTAGCACAGACGGGGACCCAGTACTTC	CASSQRGLAQTGTQYF
TRBV20-1	NA	TRBJ2-2	NA	TGCAGTGCTCCGAAGGGACGGCCAAACACCGGGGAGCTGTTTTTT	CSAPKGRPNTGELFF
TRBV5-1	NA	TRBJ2-1	TRBD2	TGCGCCAGCAGCTTGGCTCTAGCGGGACTCTCCTACAATGAGCAGTTCTTC	CASSLALAGLSYNEQFF
TRBV2	NA	TRBJ2-2	NA	TGTGCCAGCACCGACCCCTTCACGGGAGACGACACCGGGGAGCTGTTTTTT	CASTDPFTGDDTGELFF
TRBV20-1	NA	TRBJ1-2	NA	TGCAGTGCTCCGGGGACATCTGGCTATGGCTACACCTTC	CSAPGTSGYGYTF
TRBV5-1	few	TRBJ1-2	NA	TGCGCCAGCAGCTTGGCCTTGAGAGGGGAGTATGACTATGGCTACACCTTC	CASSLALRGEYDYGYTF
TRBV20-1	many	TRBJ2-5	NA	TGCAGTGTGAGAGTGGGCAGCGCCTCAGGGGAGCAGTACTTC	CSVRVGSASGEQYF
TRBV12-3/TRBV12-4	once	TRBJ2-2	NA	TGTGCCAGCAGTTTTCAGGGTTACACCGGGGAGCTGTTTTTT	CASSFQGYTGELFF
TRBV6-5	NA	TRBJ1-2	TRBD1	TGTGCCAGCAGTGACGGAGCGACAGGGGTCTATGGCTACACCTTC	CASSDGATGVYGYTF
TRBV7-8	NA	TRBJ2-3	NA	TGTGCCAGCAGCGAAGCCGGGCCCAGAAGCACAGATACGCAGTATTTT	CASSEAGPRSTDTQYF
TRBV18	NA	TRBJ2-7	TRBD1	TGTGCCAGCTCAACGACAGTAAAAGGGGGCTTCAACGAGCAGTACTTC	CASSTTVKGGFNEQYF
TRBV6-1	few	TRBJ2-1	TRBD2	TGTGCCAGCAGTCAGGGACTAGCGGGGCGCTCCTACAATGAGCAGTTCTTC	CASSQGLAGRSYNEQFF
TRBV6-1	NA	TRBJ2-3	NA	TGTGCCAGCAGTGAAGCGCTGGGACTTCACGTCACAGATACGCAGTATTTT	CASSEALGLHVTDTQYF
TRBV12-3/TRBV12-4	NA	TRBJ2-6	NA	TGTGCCAGCAGTTTATCCTTCGCCAACGTCCTGACTTTC	CASSLSFANVLTF
TRBV5-1	NA	TRBJ2-3	TRBD1	TGCGCCAGCAGACAGGGACAGGGGCCAGATACGCAGTATTTT	CASRQGQGPDTQYF
TRBV29-1	few	TRBJ2-3	TRBD1	TGCAGCGACACAGGGGGCTCAGATACGCAGTATTTT	CSDTGGSDTQYF
TRBV7-2	NA	TRBJ1-5	NA	TGTGCCAGCAGCCGGGGGGGGTTTCAGCCCCAGCATTTT	CASSRGGFQPQHF
TRBV12-3/TRBV12-4	NA	TRBJ1-2	NA	TGTGCCAGCAGTTTAGCCGCTGATTGGAACTATGGCTACACCTTC	CASSLAADWNYGYTF
TRBV29-1	few	TRBJ2-1	NA	TGCAGCGTAATCAGGGGCCCAACCCACAATGAGCAGTTCTTC	CSVIRGPTHNEQFF
TRBV3-1	NA	TRBJ2-1	NA	TGTGCCAGCACGGGCTACGGGAGGGGGCTCAATGAGCAGTTCTTC	CASTGYGRGLNEQFF
TRBV21-1	few	TRBJ1-1	NA	TGTGCCAGCAGCAAAAAATATCGGGCGCGCAGAACACCCCAAGAAGCTTTCTTT	CASSKKYRARRTPQEAFF
TRBV25-1	NA	TRBJ1-1	NA	TGTGCCAGCAATCGGGGGGGCTACACTGAAGCTTTCTTT	CASNRGGYTEAFF